This T cell receptor beta chain came from a study of T-cell memory formation after mild COVID-19. Overall study: Largely donor-specific sequence clusters came from two donors.

Study results and limitations: Second-wave clones with a day 37 peak had unconfirmed SARS-CoV-2 specificity. CD4+ clones that contracted lay mainly in CM and EM; CD8+ ones lay in EMRA. Later expanders leaned CD4+, whereas day 15 to 85 contracting clones were balanced CD4/CD8.

Germline V CDR1 and CDR2: SEHNR, FQNEAQ (reference sequence). V was clipped by 5 bases and J by 6 bases, with 16 bases between them. The CDR3 extends over 14 amino acids. In this sample, this clonotype is large (0.1 to 1%). As yet, its antigen is unknown. TCRdb re-called the 5' RACE reads through MiXCR, storing one row per CDR3 protein. The table lists about 500,000 distinct CDR3 sequences, over 20% of them singletons. What was sequenced was PBMCs or a T cell subset sorted from them (not recorded which). This TCR came from an adult woman who had mild COVID-19 (a few samples of this study predate the infection). Cell type and time point are not known. The chain has TRBV7-9 and TRBJ1-2; D perhaps matches TRBD1 (6 bases). CDR3 in amino acids: CASSLTGLRDGYTF. CDR3 DNA sequence: TGTGCCAGCAGCCTCACAGGGCTAAGGGATGGCTACACCTTC. Looking up the rest from reference TRBV7-9 and TRBJ1-2 gives the full variable domain: DTGVSQNPRHKITKRGQNVTFRCDPISEHNRLYWYRQTLGQGPEFLTYFQNEAQLEKSRLLSDRFSAERPKGSFSTLEIQRTEQGDSAMYLCASSLTGLRDGYTFGSGTRLTVV.